A single T cell receptor beta chain is shown here with its context. The antigen remains undetermined. Sequencing used cDNA as its template, made by extracting RNA and reverse transcribing it. Data came from immunoSEQ multiplex PCR; TCRdb stores just in-frame clones and leaves some out. The sample contains over 150,000 clones, about 60% of which appear only once. The treatment: oral pan-JAK inhibitor, 5-10 mg twice daily. In alopecia areata patients, both lesional scalp punch biopsies and peripheral blood were collected. The CDR3 runs 17 residues. V dropped 0 bases and J dropped 2; count of bases not matched to a gene: 5. The V gene's germline CDR1 is SGDLS and CDR2 YYNGEE. The record originates from a study of CD8+ T cells in alopecia areata. Study information: The drug, oral tofacitinib, was given to treated patients at 5 to 10 mg twice daily. Treatment ran 6 to 18 months, with 6 months of follow-up afterward.

Study-level results: Normal skin contains resident alphabeta T cells, and these are also sequenced in scalp samples.

The sample consisted of CD8+ T cells sorted from blood, taken at week 24, from a patient treated with tofacitinib. The V and J genes are TRBV9 and TRBJ2-3; 11 bases align to TRBD1. The TCR originated in a human donor with alopecia areata. CDR3 sequence reads: CASSVAWTGGLTDTQYF. The DNA for the CDR3 is TGTGCCAGCAGCGTAGCCTGGACAGGGGGCCTCACAGATACGCAGTATTTT.